These 9 T cell receptor beta chains were sequenced from one sample in a study of esophageal squamous cell carcinoma under preoperative chemotherapy. Time point described: after preoperative PTX-NDP chemotherapy. TCRdb re-derived calls from the PCR reads in MiXCR, one entry per CDR3 protein. The sample includes some 32,000 distinct CDR3 sequences, approximately 51% of them seen just once. Collection took place from a patient given preoperative chemotherapy. The receptors shown here come from a human donor with esophageal squamous cell carcinoma. The donor label of this sample is uncertain.

This clonotype has only a few counts. At one end the junction does not follow the germline gene, possibly because of a read error. This chain joins TRBV12-3 or TRBV12-4 and TRBJ2-3, with TRBD2 matching over 8 bases. The CDR3 is 16 amino acids. CDR3 residues: CASSGTGRGAKNTQYF. CDR3 coding DNA: TGTGCCAGCAGTGGTACGGGGCGGGGGGCCAAAAACACGCAGTATTTC.

This clonotype was observed once. Its ends do not fully match the called genes, so a read error is possible. The V gene is TRBV7-8, the J gene TRBJ2-3, with a weak D call TRBD2 (6 bases). The CDR3 consists of 16 residues. CDR1 and CDR2 (germline): SGHVS, FQNEAQ. CDR3 sequence (DNA): TGTGCCAGCAGCAACCTGGGGCGGGGAGCCAGAGATACGCAGTATTTC. It is translated as CASSNLGRGARDTQYF.

For this clonotype: At one boundary the junction diverges from the germline segment, which might be a read error. The rearrangement joins TRBV7-6 to TRBJ2-3, with D tentatively TRBD2 (7 bases). The CDR3 has 16 residues. Germline V lookup: CDR1 SGHVS, CDR2 FNYEAQ. The CDR3 nucleotides are TGTGCCAGCGGGGGAGGCGGGGGCGGGGGCCAAGATACGCAGTATTTC. It encodes CASGGGGGGGQDTQYF. The full variable domain, in which reference TRBV7-6 and TRBJ2-3 provide the parts outside the CDR3, is GAGVSQSPRYKVTKRGQDVALRCDPISGHVSLYWYRQALGQGPEFLTYFNYEAQQDKSGLPNDRFSAERPEGSISTLTIQRTEQRDSAMYRCASGGGGGGGQDTQYFGPGTRLTVL.

This clonotype counts as medium-sized. The CDR3, as DNA: TGTGCCAGCAGCATGAGCGGGGGGAACTACGAGCAGTACTTC. Translated: CASSMSGGNYEQYF. The J gene is TRBJ2-7, the V gene TRBV7-8; 9 nucleotides align to TRBD2. J gave up 3 bases and V 5 bases, and 5 bases lay outside the gene matches. Germline CDR1 and CDR2: SGHVS and FQNEAQ. The CDR3 length is 14 residues.

This clonotype was seen repeatedly, ten times or more. This rearrangement joins TRBV12-3 or TRBV12-4 to TRBJ1-1; D is unresolved. The CDR3 is 12 amino acids. V was clipped by 3 bases and J by 1 base, with 3 bases between them. The CDR3 spells CASSFANTEAFF. CDR3 in DNA: TGTGCCAGCAGTTTTGCGAACACTGAAGCTTTCTTT.

Ten or more counts support this clonotype. The V call is TRBV12-3 or TRBV12-4, the J call TRBJ2-5; D may be TRBD1 (6 bases). The CDR3 is 15 residues long. V gave up 4 bases and J gave up 9 bases, with 21 bases separating them. The CDR3 region is CASSSGTPPRAAQYF. The CDR3 coding sequence is TGTGCCAGCAGTTCCGGGACACCGCCCCGAGCGGCCCAGTACTTC.

The rearrangement links TRBV6-2 or TRBV6-3 to TRBJ2-2; 8 nucleotides agree with TRBD2. This CDR3 has 15 amino acids. Germline-derived CDR1 and CDR2 are MNHEY and SVGEGT. Trimming took 5 bases from V and 1 from J; bases not matched to a gene: 3. CDR3 sequence (DNA): TGTGCCAGCAGTCACGCGGGGGGGAACACCGGGGAGCTGTTTTTT. This encodes CASSHAGGNTGELFF.

This clonotype was recorded at least ten times. This chain joins TRBV7-9 and TRBJ2-1; no clear D. The CDR3 loop spans 13 amino acids. Germline CDR1 and CDR2: SEHNR and FQNEAQ (reference sequence). V gave up 6 bases and J gave up 5 bases, with 11 bases separating them. Written as DNA, the CDR3 is TGTGCCAGCAGGGAGCAATTTCACAATGAGCAGTTCTTC. Translating gives CASREQFHNEQFF.

The chain has TRBV14 and TRBJ1-3, with D possibly matching TRBD1 (5 bases). The CDR3 length is 15 residues. Trimming cost V 1 base and J 6 bases, with 13 bases left between them. In germline, CDR1 is SGHDN, CDR2 FVKESK. The CDR3 spells CASSQGGREENTIYF. The CDR3 coding sequence is TGTGCCAGCAGCCAAGGGGGCAGGGAGGAAAACACCATATATTTT.